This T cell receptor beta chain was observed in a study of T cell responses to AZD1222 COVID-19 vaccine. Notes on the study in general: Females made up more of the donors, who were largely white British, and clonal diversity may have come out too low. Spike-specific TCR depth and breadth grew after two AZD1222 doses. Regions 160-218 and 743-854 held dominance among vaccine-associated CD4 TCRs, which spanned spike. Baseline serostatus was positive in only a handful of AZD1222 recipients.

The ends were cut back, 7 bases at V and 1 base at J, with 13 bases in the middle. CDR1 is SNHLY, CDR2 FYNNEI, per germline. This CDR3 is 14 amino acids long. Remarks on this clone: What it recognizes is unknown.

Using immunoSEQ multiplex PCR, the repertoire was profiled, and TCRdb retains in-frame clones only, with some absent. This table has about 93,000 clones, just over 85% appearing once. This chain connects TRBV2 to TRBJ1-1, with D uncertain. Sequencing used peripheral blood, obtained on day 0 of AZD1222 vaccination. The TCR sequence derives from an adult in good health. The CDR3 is CASIGTGRNTEAFF. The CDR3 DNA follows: TGTGCCAGCATCGGAACGGGCCGGAACACTGAAGCTTTCTTT.